This T cell receptor beta chain appears in the sequencing data of a study of blood T cell repertoires in COVID-19. Overall study context: Acute and convalescent COVID-19 samples came from the United States, Italy and Spain.

Between the trimmed V and J ends, which lost 3 bases and 1 base, there was a span of 6 bases. The CDR3 consists of 13 residues. Participant age was roughly 18 to 89 years, and participants resided in 24 US areas. Participant-reported clinical history was the basis for cohort assignment. Authors' methods: Reference gene primer amplification in the assay estimated nucleated cell counts. The assay was immunoSEQ multiplex PCR, and TCRdb's table has in-frame clones only and misses some. The DNA was the basis for D and trimming; V, J and clone size are from that table. The sample consists of about 370,000 clones, 80% to 90% of them appearing once. Comment on this clone: Other DNA sequences in this specimen translate into the identical CDR3.

The receptor was isolated from a man younger than 35 who had recovered from COVID-19. The V gene is TRBV12-3 or TRBV12-4, the J gene TRBJ1-1, with no clear D. Sequencing was done on a sample of PBMCs or T cells enriched from blood (not recorded which). CDR3 sequence: CASSFAGNTEAFF. CDR3 nucleotides: TGTGCCAGCAGTTTTGCAGGGAACACTGAAGCTTTCTTT.